This TCR beta chain derives from a study of technical replicates of blood from several donors. Only in-frame clones appear in the TCRdb table, and some are missing; sequencing was by immunoSEQ multiplex PCR. Here the sample spans 55,000 to 75,000 clones, roughly 91% being singletons. CDR1 is SGHVS and CDR2 is FNYEAQ in the germline V gene. This CDR3 is 13 amino acids long. The V gene lost 5 bases and the J gene lost 3 bases, with 8 bases spanning the gap. The TCR sequence derives from a human donor in good health. Some clones in this sample may be carry-over from other donors' samples. Sequenced: PBMCs. The chain couples TRBV7-6 to TRBJ1-5, with D unresolved. The CDR3 DNA follows: TGTGCCAGCAGCCCAGAGGTCAATCAGCCCCAGCATTTT. Residues: CASSPEVNQPQHF.